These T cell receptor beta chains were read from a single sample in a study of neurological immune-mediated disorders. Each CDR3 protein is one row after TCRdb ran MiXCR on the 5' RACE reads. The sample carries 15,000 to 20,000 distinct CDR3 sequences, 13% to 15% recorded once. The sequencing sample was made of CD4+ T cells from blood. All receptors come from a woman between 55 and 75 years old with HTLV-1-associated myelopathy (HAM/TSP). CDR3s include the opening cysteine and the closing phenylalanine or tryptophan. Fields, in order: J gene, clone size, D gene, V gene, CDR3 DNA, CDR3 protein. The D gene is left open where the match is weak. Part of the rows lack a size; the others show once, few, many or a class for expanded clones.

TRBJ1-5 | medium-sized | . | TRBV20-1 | TGCAGTGCTAGAGAAGGACGGATCAATCAGCCCCAGCATTTT | CSAREGRINQPQHF
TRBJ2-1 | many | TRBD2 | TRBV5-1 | TGCGCCAGCAGCCCGGGGGTAGCGGGAGCCCACAATGAGCAGTTCTTC | CASSPGVAGAHNEQFF
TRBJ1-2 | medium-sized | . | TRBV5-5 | TGTGCCAGCAGCCCGACGGACAGCTATGGCTACACCTTC | CASSPTDSYGYTF
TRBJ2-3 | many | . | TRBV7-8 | TGTGCCAGCAGCTTCGTGGGACCCAGCACAGATACGCAGTATTTT | CASSFVGPSTDTQYF
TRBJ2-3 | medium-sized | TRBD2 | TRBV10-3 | TGTGTCATCAGCCTAGCGGAGGGCACAGATACGCAGTATTTT | CVISLAEGTDTQYF
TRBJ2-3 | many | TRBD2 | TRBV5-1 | TGCGCCAGCAGCTTGGGGACTAGCCCCAGGGATACGCAGTATTTT | CASSLGTSPRDTQYF
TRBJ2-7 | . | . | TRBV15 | TGTGCCACCAGCAGACCCCGGGAGAAGGGGGTCTACGAGCAGTACTTC | CATSRPREKGVYEQYF
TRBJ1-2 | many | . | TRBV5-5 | TGTGCCAGCAGCTTAGCAGAGGCTTCAACGGCCTATGGCTACACCTTC | CASSLAEASTAYGYTF
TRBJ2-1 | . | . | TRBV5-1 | TGCGCCAGCACCAGTGGGGGGAGTCGCGCAGATACGCAGTTCTTC | CASTSGGSRADTQFF
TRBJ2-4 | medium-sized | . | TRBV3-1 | TGTGCCAGCAGCCTCAGGGGAGGCAAAAACATTCAGTACTTC | CASSLRGGKNIQYF
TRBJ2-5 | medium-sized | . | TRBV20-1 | TGCAGTGCCACAGGGACAACTGAAGAGACCCAGTACTTC | CSATGTTEETQYF
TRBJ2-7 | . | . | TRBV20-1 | TGCAGTGCTAGATACCTCGGGTCCAGCGAGAGGGAATCTGCCTACGAGCAGTACTTC | CSARYLGSSERESAYEQYF
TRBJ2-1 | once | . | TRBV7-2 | . | CASSFYICSATSIARPRYNEQFF
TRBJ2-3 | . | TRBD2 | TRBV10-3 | TGTGCCGCCGGACTAGCGGGATCAACAGATACGCAGTATTTT | CAAGLAGSTDTQYF
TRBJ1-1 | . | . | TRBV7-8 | TGTGCCAACAGCTTATCCCTGACAGGTGGAGTTGGAGACACTGAAGCTTTCTTT | CANSLSLTGGVGDTEAFF
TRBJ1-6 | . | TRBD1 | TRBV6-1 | TGTGCCAGCAGCGAAGGACAGGGAAGGGGAAGTTCACCCCTCCACTTT | CASSEGQGRGSSPLHF
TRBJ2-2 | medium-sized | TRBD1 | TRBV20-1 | TGCAGTGCTACAAAAGTTGACAGGGGATATTACACCGGGGAGCTGTTTTTT | CSATKVDRGYYTGELFF
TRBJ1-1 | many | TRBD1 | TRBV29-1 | TGCAGCGTTTGGGACAGGGGGGGGACTGAAGCTTTCTTT | CSVWDRGGTEAFF
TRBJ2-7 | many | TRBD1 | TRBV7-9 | TGTGCCAGCAGCTTAGAGGCCACAGGGGGCCCCTCCTACGAGCAGTACTTC | CASSLEATGGPSYEQYF
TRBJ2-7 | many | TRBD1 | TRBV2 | TGTGCCAGTTCGCTCCAGACAGGGACCTACGAGCAGTACTTC | CASSLQTGTYEQYF
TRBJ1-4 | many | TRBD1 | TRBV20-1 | TGCAGTGCTAGACGGACAGGGGGGGCTGAAAAACTGTTTTTT | CSARRTGGAEKLFF
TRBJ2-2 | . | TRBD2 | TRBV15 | TGTGCCACCAGCAGAGATCTAAGTCGAGGTGGGACTAGCGGGAGTAAGGACACCGGGGAGCTGTTTTTT | CATSRDLSRGGTSGSKDTGELFF
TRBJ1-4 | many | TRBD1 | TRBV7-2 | TGTGCCAGCAGCTTAGTCAGGGGACAGGAAAAACTGTTTTTT | CASSLVRGQEKLFF
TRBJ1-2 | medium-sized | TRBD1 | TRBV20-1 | TGCAGTGCGAGGGGACAGGGAAACTATGGCTACACCTTC | CSARGQGNYGYTF
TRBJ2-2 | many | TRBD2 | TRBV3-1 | TGTGCCAGCAGCCATTTAGCGGGGCGGAACACCGGGGAGCTGTTTTTT | CASSHLAGRNTGELFF
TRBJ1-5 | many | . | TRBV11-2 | TGTGCCAGCAGCTTAGGAGGAGGCCAGCCCCAGCATTTT | CASSLGGGQPQHF
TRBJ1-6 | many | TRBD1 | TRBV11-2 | TGTGCCAGCAGCTTAGCACCGGGACAGGGTTTAGGTTCCTATAATTCACCCCTCCACTTT | CASSLAPGQGLGSYNSPLHF